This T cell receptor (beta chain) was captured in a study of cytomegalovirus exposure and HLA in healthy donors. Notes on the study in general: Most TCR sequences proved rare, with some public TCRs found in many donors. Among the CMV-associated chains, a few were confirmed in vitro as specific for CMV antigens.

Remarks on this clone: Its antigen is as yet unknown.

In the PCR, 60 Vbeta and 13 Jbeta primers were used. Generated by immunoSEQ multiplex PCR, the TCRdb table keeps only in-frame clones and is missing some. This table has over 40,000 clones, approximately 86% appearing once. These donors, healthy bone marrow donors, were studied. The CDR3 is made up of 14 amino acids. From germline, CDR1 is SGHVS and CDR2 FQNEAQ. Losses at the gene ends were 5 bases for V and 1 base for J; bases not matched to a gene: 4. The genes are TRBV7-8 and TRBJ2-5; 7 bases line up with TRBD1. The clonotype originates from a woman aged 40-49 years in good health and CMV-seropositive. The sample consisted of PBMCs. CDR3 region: CASSPTGFQETQYF. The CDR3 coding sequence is TGTGCCAGCAGCCCGACAGGGTTCCAAGAGACCCAGTACTTC.